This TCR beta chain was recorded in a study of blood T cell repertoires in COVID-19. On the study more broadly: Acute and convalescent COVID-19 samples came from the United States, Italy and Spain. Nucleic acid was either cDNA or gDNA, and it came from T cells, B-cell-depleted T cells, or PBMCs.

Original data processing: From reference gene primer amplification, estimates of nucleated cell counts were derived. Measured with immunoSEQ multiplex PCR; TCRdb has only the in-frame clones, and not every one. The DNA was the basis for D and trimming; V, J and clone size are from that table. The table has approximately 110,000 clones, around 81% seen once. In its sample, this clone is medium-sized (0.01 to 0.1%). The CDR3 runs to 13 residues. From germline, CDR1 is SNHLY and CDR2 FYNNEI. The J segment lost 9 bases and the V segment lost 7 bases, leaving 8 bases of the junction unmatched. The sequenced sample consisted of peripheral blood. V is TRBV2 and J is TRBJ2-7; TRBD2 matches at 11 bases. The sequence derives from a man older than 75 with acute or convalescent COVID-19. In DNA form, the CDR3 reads TGTGCCAGCACACTAGCGGGAGTTTCTGGGCAGTACTTC. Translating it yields CASTLAGVSGQYF.